This T cell receptor beta chain appears in the sequencing data of a study of CD8 T cells in Susac syndrome. Random hexamers were used to reverse transcribe an amount of roughly 0.45 to 1 ug RNA. In TCRdb, the immunoSEQ multiplex PCR reads were re-called with MiXCR into one record per CDR3 protein. The data contain approximately 270,000 distinct CDR3 sequences, 85% to 95% of them singletons. The ends were cut back, 0 bases at V and 5 bases at J, with 19 bases in the middle. CDR1 and CDR2 (germline): SGHDN, FVKESK. The CDR3 has 17 residues. The TEMRA cells underwent FACS enrichment, while the CD8+ and CD4+ T cells underwent negative isolation.

The source is a human donor with multiple sclerosis. The J gene is TRBJ2-5, the V gene TRBV14; tentatively, D is TRBD1 or TRBD2 (5 bases each). The specimen sequenced was CD4+ T cells from PBMCs. CDR3 in DNA: TGTGCCAGCAGCCAAGATTCTGGCAGGGTGGGAGCCGAGACCCAGTACTTC. Residues: CASSQDSGRVGAETQYF. The entire variable domain, with the rest obtained from reference TRBV14 and TRBJ2-5, is as follows: EAGVTQFPSHSVIEKGQTVTLRCDPISGHDNLYWYRRVMGKEIKFLLHFVKESKQDESGMPNNRFLAERTGGTYSTLKVQPAELEDSGVYFCASSQDSGRVGAETQYFGPGTRLLVL.